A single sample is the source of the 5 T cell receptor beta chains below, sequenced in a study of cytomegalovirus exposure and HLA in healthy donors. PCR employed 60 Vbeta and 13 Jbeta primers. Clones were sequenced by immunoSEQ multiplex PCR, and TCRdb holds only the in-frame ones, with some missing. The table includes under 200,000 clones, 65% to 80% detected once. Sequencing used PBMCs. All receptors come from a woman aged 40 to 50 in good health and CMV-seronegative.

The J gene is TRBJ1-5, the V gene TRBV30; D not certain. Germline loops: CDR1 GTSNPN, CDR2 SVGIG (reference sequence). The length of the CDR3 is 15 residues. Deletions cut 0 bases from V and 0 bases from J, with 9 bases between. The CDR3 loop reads CAWSVTYDSNQPQHF. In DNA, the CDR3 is TGTGCCTGGAGTGTAACATACGATAGCAATCAGCCCCAGCATTTT.

The CDR3 region is CAWSVLVGLNLRNEQFF. CDR3 DNA: TGTGCCTGGAGTGTACTGGTGGGGCTAAACCTCAGGAATGAGCAGTTCTTC. The chain is built from TRBV30 and TRBJ2-1, with a weak D call TRBD1 (5 bases). V lost 0 bases and J lost 7, with 22 bases in between. The CDR3 consists of 17 residues. Germline V gene sequence: CDR1 GTSNPN, CDR2 SVGIG (reference sequence). Using reference TRBV30 and TRBJ2-1 for the parts outside the CDR3, the full variable domain is SQTIHQWPATLVQPVGSPLSLECTVEGTSNPNLYWYRQAAGRGLQLLFYSVGIGQISSEVPQNLSASRPQDRQFILSSKKLLLSDSGFYLCAWSVLVGLNLRNEQFFGPGTRLTVL.

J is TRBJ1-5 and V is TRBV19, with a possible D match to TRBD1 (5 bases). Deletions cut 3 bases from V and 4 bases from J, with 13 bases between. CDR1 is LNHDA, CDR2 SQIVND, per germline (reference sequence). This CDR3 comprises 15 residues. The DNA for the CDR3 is TGTGCCAGTAGTATTCGACAGACTCTTAATCAGCCCCAGCATTTT. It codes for CASSIRQTLNQPQHF.

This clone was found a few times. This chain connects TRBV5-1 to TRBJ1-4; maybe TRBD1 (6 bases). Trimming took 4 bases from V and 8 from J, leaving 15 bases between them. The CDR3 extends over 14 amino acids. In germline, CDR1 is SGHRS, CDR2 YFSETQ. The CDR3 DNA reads TGCGCCAGCAGCCTCCAGGGGATTAGGGAAAAACTGTTTTTT. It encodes CASSLQGIREKLFF.

CDR3 protein: CASSPGLAGSYEQYF. CDR3 sequence (DNA): TGTGCCAGCAGCCCGGGACTAGCGGGATCTTACGAGCAGTACTTC. This chain links TRBV7-9 with TRBJ2-7, with 13 positions matching TRBD2. Trimming at V came to 5 bases and at J to 4 bases, leaving 5 bases not matched to a gene. The CDR3 spans 15 residues. CDR1 SEHNR and CDR2 FQNEAQ come from the germline V gene (reference sequence).